This T cell receptor beta chain was profiled in a study of CD8 T cells in Susac syndrome. The RNA, roughly 0.5 to 1 ug, was put through reverse transcription using random hexamers. Coverage of TCR beta CDR3 amplification by immunoSEQ multiplex PCR extended to 54 Vbeta and 13 Jbeta. TCRdb ran MiXCR on the immunoSEQ multiplex PCR reads and lists one entry per CDR3 protein. The sample carries about 150,000 distinct CDR3 sequences, around 93% recorded once. The germline V gene has CDR1 MDHEN and CDR2 SYDVKM. This CDR3 has 15 residues. Trimming removed 2 bases from V and 5 bases from J, with 12 bases in between.

The source material was CD4+ T cells from PBMCs. This clonotype was sampled from a human donor with multiple sclerosis. V and J are TRBV28 and TRBJ2-2, with D hard to call. The CDR3 region has the DNA TGTGCCAGCAGTTTAAGAACCGTTGGGACCGGGGAGCTGTTTTTT. Residues: CASSLRTVGTGELFF.